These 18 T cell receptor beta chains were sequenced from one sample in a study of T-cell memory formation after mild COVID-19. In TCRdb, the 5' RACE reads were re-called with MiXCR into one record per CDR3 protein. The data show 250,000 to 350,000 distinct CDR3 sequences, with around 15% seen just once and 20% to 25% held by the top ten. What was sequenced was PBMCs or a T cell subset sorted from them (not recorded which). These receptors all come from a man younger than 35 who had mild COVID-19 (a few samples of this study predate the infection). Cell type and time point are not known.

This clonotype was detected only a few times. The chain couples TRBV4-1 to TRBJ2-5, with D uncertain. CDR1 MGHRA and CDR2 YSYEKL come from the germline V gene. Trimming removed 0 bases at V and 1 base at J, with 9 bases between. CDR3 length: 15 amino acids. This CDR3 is CASSQDINGQETQYF. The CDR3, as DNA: TGCGCCAGCAGCCAAGATATTAACGGCCAAGAGACCCAGTACTTC.

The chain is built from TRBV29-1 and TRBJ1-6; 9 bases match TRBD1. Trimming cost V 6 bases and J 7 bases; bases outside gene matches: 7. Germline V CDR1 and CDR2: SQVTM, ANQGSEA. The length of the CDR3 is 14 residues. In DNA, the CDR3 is TGCAGCGTGACTTCCGGGACAGGGAATTCACCCCTCCACTTT. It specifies CSVTSGTGNSPLHF.

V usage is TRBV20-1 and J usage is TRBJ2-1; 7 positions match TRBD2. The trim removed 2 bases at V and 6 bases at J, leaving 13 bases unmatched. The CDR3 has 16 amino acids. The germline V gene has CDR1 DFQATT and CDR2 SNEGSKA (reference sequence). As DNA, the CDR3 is TGCAGTGCTAGAAGGGCTAGCGGCGGAGTTTCCAATGAGCAGTTCTTC. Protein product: CSARRASGGVSNEQFF.

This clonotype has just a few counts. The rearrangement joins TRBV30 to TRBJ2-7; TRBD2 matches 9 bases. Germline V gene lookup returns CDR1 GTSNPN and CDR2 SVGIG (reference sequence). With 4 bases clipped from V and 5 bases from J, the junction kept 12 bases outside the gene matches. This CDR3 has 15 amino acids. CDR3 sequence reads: CAWMRGGLAQDEQYF. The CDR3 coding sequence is TGTGCCTGGATGCGGGGGGGACTAGCCCAGGACGAGCAGTACTTC.

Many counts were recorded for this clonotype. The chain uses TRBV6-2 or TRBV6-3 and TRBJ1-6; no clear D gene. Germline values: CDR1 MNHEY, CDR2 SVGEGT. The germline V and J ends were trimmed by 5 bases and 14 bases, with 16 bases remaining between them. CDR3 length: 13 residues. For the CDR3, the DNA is TGTGCCAGCAGTGGGTACTTGGGCGTTACCCTCCACTTT. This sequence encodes CASSGYLGVTLHF.

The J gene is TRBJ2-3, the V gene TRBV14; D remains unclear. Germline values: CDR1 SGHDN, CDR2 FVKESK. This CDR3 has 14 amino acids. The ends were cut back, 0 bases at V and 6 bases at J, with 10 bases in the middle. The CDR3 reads CASSQEHLVDTQYF. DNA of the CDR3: TGTGCCAGCAGCCAAGAACACCTAGTGGATACGCAGTATTTT.

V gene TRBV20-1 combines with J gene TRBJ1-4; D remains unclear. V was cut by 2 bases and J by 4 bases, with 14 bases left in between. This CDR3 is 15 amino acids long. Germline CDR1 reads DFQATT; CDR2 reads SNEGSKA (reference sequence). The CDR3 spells CSARLLGRYNEKLFF. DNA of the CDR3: TGCAGTGCTAGACTCTTGGGCCGCTATAATGAAAAACTGTTTTTT.

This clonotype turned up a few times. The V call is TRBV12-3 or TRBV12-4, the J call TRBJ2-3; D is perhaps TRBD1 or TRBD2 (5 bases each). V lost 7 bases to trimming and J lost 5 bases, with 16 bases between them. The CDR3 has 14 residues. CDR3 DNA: TGTGCCAGCACCCTTTACGGGGCGGTAGATACGCAGTATTTT. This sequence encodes CASTLYGAVDTQYF.

CDR3 DNA: TGTGCCAGCAGCGTAGACGGGGGGGCCGGATATACGCAGTATTTT. It yields the protein CASSVDGGAGYTQYF. This sequence joins TRBV9 and TRBJ2-3; 8 nucleotides agree with TRBD2. Germline V CDR1 and CDR2: SGDLS, YYNGEE. With V trimmed by 0 bases and J by 7 bases, 7 bases remained unmatched. The CDR3 is 15 residues long.

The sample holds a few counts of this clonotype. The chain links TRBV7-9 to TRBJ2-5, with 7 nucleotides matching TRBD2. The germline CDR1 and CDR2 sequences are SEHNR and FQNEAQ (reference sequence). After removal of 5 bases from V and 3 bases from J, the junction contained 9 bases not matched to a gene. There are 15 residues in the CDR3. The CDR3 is CASSRGLYREETQYF. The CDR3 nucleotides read TGTGCCAGCAGCCGGGGACTATACAGAGAAGAGACCCAGTACTTC.

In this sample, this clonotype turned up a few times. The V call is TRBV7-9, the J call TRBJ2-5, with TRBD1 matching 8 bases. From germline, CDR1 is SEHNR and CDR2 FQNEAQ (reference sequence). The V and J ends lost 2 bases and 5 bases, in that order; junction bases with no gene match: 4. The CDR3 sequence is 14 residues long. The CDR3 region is CASSLTGGIETQYF. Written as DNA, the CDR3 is TGTGCCAGCAGCTTAACAGGGGGTATTGAGACCCAGTACTTC.

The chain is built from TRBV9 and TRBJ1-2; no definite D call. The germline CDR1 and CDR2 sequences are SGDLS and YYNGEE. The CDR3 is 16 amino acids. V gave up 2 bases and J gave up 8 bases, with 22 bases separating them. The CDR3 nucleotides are TGTGCCAGCAGCGTCGTCCCCGGGGAGGGTTCGGCAGGCTACACCTTC. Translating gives CASSVVPGEGSAGYTF.

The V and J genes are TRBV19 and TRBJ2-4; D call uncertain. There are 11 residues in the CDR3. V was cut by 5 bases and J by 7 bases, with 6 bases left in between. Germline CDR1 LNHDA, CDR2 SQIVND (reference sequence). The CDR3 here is CASSVGNIQYF. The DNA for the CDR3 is TGTGCCAGTAGTGTGGGGAACATTCAGTACTTC. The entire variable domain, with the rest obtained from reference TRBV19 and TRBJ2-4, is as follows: DGGITQSPKYLFRKEGQNVTLSCEQNLNHDAMYWYRQDPGQGLRLIYYSQIVNDFQKGDIAEGYSVSREKKESFPLTVTSAQKNPTAFYLCASSVGNIQYFGAGTRLSVL.

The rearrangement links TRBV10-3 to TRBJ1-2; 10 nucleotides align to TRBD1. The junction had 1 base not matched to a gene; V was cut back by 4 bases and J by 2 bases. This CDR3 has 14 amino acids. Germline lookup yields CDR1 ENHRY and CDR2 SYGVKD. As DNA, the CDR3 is TGTGCCATCAGTGGGGGACAGGGGAACTATGGCTACACCTTC. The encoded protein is CAISGGQGNYGYTF.

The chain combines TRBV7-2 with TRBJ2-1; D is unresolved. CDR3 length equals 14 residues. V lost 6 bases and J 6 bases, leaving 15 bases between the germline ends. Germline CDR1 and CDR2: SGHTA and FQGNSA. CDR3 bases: TGTGCCAGCAGACCCGTCGGAGAGAGCAATGAGCAGTTCTTC. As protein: CASRPVGESNEQFF.

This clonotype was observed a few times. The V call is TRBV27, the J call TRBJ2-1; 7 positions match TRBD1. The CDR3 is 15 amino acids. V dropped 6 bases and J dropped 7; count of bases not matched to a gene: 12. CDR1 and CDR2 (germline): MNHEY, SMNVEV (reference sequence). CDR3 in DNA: TGTGCCAGCAGGCGACAGGGTCTGCAGTGGAATGAGCAGTTCTTC. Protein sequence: CASRRQGLQWNEQFF.

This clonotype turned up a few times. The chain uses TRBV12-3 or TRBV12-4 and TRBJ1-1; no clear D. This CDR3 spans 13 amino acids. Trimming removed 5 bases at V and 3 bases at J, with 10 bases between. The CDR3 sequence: CASSPLRYTEAFF. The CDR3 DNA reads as TGTGCCAGCAGTCCCCTTAGGTACACTGAAGCTTTCTTT.

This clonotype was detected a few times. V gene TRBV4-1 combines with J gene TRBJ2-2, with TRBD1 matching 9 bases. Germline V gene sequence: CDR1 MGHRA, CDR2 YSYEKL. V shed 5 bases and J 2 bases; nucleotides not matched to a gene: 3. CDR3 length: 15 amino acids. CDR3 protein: CASSKTGGNTGELFF. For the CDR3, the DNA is TGCGCCAGCAGCAAGACAGGGGGAAACACCGGGGAGCTGTTTTTT.